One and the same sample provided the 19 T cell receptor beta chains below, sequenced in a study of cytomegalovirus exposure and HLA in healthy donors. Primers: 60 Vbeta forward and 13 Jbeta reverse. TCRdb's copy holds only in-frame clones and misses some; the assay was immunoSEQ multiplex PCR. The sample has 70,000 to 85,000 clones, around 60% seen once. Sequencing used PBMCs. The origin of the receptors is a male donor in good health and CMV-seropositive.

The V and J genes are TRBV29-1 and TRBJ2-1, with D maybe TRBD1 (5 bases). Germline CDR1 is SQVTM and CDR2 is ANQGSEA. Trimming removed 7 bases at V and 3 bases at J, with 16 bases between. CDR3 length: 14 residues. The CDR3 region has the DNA TGCAGCGATAGTGGTAAGGGGAACTACAATGAGCAGTTCTTC. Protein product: CSDSGKGNYNEQFF.

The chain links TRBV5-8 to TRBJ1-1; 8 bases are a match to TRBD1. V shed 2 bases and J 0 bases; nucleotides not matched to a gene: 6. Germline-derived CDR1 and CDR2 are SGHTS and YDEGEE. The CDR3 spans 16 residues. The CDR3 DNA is TGTGCCAGCAGCTTCAGGGGGCCGGGAATGAACACTGAAGCTTTCTTT. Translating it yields CASSFRGPGMNTEAFF.

CDR3 loop: CAISPVGGVGTEAFF. The CDR3 coding sequence is TGTGCCATCAGCCCGGTAGGGGGAGTTGGAACTGAAGCTTTCTTT. The genes are TRBV10-3 and TRBJ1-1, with a possible D match to TRBD1 (6 bases). V dropped 6 bases and J dropped 5 bases, with 19 bases sitting between them. Germline-derived CDR1 and CDR2 are ENHRY and SYGVKD. The CDR3 length is 15 residues.

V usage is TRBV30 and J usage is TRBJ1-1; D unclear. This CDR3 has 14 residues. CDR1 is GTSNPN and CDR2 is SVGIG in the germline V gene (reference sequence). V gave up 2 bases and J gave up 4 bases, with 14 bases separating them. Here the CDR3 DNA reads TGTGCCTGGAGTCCCCGTGAACCGGGCACTGAAGCTTTCTTT. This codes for CAWSPREPGTEAFF.

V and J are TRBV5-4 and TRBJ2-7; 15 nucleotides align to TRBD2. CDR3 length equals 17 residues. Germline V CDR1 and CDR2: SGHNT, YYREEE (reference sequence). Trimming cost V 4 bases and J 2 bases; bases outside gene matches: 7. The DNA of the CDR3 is TGTGCCAGCAGCCTAGGGACTAGCGGGAGGAGCACCTACGAGCAGTACTTC. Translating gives CASSLGTSGRSTYEQYF. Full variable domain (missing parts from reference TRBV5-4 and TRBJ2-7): ETGVTQSPTHLIKTRGQQVTLRCSSQSGHNTVSWYQQALGQGPQFIFQYYREEENGRGNFPPRFSGLQFPNYSSELNVNALELDDSALYLCASSLGTSGRSTYEQYFGPGTRLTVT.

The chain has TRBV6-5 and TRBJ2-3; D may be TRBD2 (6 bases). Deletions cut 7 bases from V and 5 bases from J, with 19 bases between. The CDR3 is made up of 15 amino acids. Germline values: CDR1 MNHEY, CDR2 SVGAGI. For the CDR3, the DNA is TGTGCCAGCACAAGACCGGGACTTCCGAAAGATACGCAGTATTTT. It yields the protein CASTRPGLPKDTQYF.

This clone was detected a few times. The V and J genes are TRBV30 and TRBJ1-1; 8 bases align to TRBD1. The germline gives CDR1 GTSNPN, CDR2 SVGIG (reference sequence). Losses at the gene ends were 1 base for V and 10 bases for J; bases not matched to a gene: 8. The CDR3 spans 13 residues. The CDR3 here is CAWSAYRGTGAFF. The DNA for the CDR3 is TGTGCCTGGAGTGCATACAGGGGGACAGGAGCTTTCTTT.

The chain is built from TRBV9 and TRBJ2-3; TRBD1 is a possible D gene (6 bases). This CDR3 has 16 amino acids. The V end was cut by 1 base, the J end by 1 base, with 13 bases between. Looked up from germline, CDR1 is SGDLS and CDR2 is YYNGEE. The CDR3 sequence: CASSVQGNPGTDTQYF. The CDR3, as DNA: TGTGCCAGCAGCGTACAGGGGAATCCAGGCACAGATACGCAGTATTTT.

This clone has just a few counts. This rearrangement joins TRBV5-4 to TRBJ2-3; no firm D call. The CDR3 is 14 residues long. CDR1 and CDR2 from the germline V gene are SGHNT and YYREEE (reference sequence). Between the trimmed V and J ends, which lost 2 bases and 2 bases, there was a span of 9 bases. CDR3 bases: TGTGCCAGCAGCTTTAACACCAACACAGATACGCAGTATTTT. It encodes CASSFNTNTDTQYF.

The CDR3 DNA sequence: TGTGCCAGCAGTCCCGGGACAGGCTATAGCAATCAGCCCCAGCATTTT. Residues: CASSPGTGYSNQPQHF. The V and J genes are TRBV28 and TRBJ1-5; 8 bases map to TRBD1. The V gene end was trimmed by 5 bases and the J gene end by 0 bases; junction bases not matched to a gene: 6. This CDR3 has 16 amino acids. The germline gives CDR1 MDHEN, CDR2 SYDVKM.

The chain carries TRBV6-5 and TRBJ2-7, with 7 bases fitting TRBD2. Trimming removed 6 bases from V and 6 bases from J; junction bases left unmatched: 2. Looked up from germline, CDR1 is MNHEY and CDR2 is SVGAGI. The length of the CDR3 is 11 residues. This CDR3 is CASSVAGEQYF. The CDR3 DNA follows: TGTGCCAGCAGCGTAGCGGGCGAGCAGTACTTC.

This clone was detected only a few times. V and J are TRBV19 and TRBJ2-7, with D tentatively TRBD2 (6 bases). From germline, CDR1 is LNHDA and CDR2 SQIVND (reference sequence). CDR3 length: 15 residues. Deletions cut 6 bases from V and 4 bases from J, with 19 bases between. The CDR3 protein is CASRMVSGDTYEQYF. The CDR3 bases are TGTGCCAGTAGGATGGTTTCGGGGGATACTTACGAGCAGTACTTC.

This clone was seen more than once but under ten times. CDR3 residues: CATSTRQTSREAFF. Here the CDR3 DNA reads TGTGCCACCAGCACCAGACAGACCTCACGGGAAGCTTTCTTT. The chain recombines TRBV15 with TRBJ1-1; possibly TRBD1 for D (5 bases). The V end was cut by 4 bases, the J end by 8 bases, with 17 bases between. The germline gives CDR1 LNHNV, CDR2 YYDKDF (reference sequence). There are 14 residues in the CDR3.

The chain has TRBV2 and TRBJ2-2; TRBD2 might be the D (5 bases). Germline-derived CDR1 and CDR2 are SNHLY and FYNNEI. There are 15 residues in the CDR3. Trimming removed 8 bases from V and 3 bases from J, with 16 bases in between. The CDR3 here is CASSGIPPYTGELFF. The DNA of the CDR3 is TGTGCCAGCTCCGGGATCCCTCCTTACACCGGGGAGCTGTTTTTT.

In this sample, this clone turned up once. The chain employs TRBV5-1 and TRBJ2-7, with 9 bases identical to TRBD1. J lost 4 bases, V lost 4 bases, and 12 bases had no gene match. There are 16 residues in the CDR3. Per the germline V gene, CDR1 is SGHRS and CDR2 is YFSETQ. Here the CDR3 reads CASSPRTGVVDYEQYF. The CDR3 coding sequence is TGCGCCAGCAGCCCGCGGACAGGGGTAGTGGATTACGAGCAGTACTTC.

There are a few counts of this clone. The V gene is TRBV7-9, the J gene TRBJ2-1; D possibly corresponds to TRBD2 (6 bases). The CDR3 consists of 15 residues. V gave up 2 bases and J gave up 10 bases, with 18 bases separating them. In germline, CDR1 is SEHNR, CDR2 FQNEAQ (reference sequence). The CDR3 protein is CASSLSVGGLYEQFF. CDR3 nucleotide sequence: TGTGCCAGCAGCTTATCTGTTGGGGGACTTTACGAGCAGTTCTTC.

The CDR3 sequence is CASSLGSGQGDEQFF. The DNA of the CDR3 is TGCGCCAGCAGCTTGGGATCAGGTCAGGGCGATGAGCAGTTCTTC. The genes are TRBV5-1 and TRBJ2-1; possible D gene TRBD1, 5 bases. The CDR3 extends over 15 amino acids. Germline V gene data show CDR1 as SGHRS and CDR2 as YFSETQ. Trimming left V 0 bases short and J 8 bases short, with 15 bases between.

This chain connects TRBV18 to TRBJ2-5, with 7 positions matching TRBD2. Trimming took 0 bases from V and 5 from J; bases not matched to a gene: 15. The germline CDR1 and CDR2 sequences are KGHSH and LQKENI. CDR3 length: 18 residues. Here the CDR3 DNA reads TGTGCCAGCTCACCACCGGGCCCCAGCGGGAAGGTTGGGGAGACCCAGTACTTC. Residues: CASSPPGPSGKVGETQYF.

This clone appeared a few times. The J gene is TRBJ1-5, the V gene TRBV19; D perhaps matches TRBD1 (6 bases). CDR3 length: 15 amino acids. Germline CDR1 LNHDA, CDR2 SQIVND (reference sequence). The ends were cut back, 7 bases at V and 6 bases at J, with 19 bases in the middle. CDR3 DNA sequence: TGTGCCAGTAATCCGGACAGACGGTCCGTTCAGCCCCAGCATTTT. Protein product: CASNPDRRSVQPQHF.